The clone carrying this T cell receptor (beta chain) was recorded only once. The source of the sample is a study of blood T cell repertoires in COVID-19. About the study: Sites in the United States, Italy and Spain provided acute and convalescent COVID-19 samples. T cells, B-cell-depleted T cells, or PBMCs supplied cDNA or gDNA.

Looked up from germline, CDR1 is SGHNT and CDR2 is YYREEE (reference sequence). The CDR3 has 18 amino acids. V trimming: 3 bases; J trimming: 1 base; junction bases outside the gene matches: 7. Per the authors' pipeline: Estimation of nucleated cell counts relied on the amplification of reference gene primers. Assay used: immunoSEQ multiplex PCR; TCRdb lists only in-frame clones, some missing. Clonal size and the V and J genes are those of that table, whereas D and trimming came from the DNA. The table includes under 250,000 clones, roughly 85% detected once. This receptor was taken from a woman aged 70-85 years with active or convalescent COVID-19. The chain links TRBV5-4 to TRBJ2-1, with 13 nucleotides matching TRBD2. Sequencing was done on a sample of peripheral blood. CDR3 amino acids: CASSSRLAGGLSYNEQFF. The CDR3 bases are TGTGCCAGCAGCTCCCGACTAGCGGGAGGACTTTCCTACAATGAGCAGTTCTTC.